Shown below are 27 T cell receptor beta chains from a single sample sequenced in a study of T-cell memory formation after mild COVID-19. TCRdb reprocessed the 5' RACE reads via MiXCR and lists one record per CDR3 protein. The table has about 470,000 distinct CDR3 sequences, nearly 25% seen once. The specimen sequenced was PBMCs or a T cell subset sorted from them (not recorded which). These receptors were obtained from an adult woman who had mild COVID-19 (a few samples of this study predate the infection). Cell type and time point are not known.

The gene calls are TRBV12-3 or TRBV12-4 and TRBJ2-2, with TRBD2 identical over 10 bases. CDR3 length: 17 residues. J lost 0 bases, V lost 4 bases, and 5 bases had no gene match. The CDR3 coding sequence is TGTGCCAGCAGTTCCCATAGCGGGGGGACGAACACCGGGGAGCTGTTTTTT. This codes for CASSSHSGGTNTGELFF.

This chain uses TRBV6-6 with TRBJ2-5, with D possibly being TRBD2 (5 bases). Trimming removed 6 bases from V and 2 bases from J, with 19 bases in between. The germline gives CDR1 MNHNY, CDR2 SVGAGI (reference sequence). The CDR3 consists of 16 residues. The CDR3 sequence: CASSPGETYPQETQYF. For the CDR3, the DNA is TGTGCCAGCAGCCCCGGGGAGACTTATCCTCAAGAGACCCAGTACTTC.

This clonotype appeared a few times. The chain uses TRBV5-1 and TRBJ2-7; 8 bases map to TRBD1. The germline V gene has CDR1 SGHRS and CDR2 YFSETQ. The CDR3 has 14 residues. The trim removed 1 base at V and 6 bases at J, leaving 6 bases unmatched. Here the CDR3 DNA reads TGCGCCAGCAGCTTGAAGGACAGGGCCTCCGAGCAGTACTTC. This codes for CASSLKDRASEQYF.

The chain recombines TRBV9 with TRBJ2-4; no reliable D call. This CDR3 is 16 amino acids long. Deletions cut 0 bases from V and 3 bases from J, with 13 bases between. Germline values: CDR1 SGDLS, CDR2 YYNGEE. CDR3 DNA: TGTGCCAGCAGCGTAGCCGATGCGGTGGGCAAAAACATTCAGTACTTC. This encodes CASSVADAVGKNIQYF.

The gene calls are TRBV18 and TRBJ2-1; 8 nucleotides agree with TRBD1. The CDR3 runs 16 residues. The germline V gene encodes CDR1 KGHSH and CDR2 LQKENI. V shed 4 bases, J shed 4 bases, and the junction held 9 bases outside the gene matches. CDR3 region: CASSRAGQGVYNEQFF. DNA of the CDR3: TGTGCCAGCTCACGCGCTGGACAGGGAGTGTACAATGAGCAGTTCTTC.

Only a few counts were recorded for this clonotype. This chain joins TRBV2 and TRBJ2-3, with unresolved D. The CDR3 totals 11 residues. Trimming took off 5 bases at V and 5 bases at J, with 5 bases between the two ends. In germline, CDR1 is SNHLY, CDR2 FYNNEI. CDR3 sequence: CASSSKDTQYF. CDR3 nucleotide sequence: TGTGCCAGCAGTTCAAAAGATACGCAGTATTTT.

This clonotype showed up just a few times. The chain recombines TRBV6-5 with TRBJ2-1; tentatively, D is TRBD2 (6 bases). This CDR3 has 16 amino acids. The germline V and J ends were trimmed by 2 bases and 8 bases, with 19 bases remaining between them. Germline CDR1 and CDR2: MNHEY and SVGAGI. The CDR3 coding sequence is TGTGCCAGCAGTTACCTTTCTGGGAGGTATGTATATGAGCAGTTCTTC. As protein: CASSYLSGRYVYEQFF.

This rearrangement joins TRBV9 to TRBJ2-1, with 16 bases identical to TRBD2. The length of the CDR3 is 19 residues. The ends lost 4 bases at V and 4 bases at J; junction bases unmatched: 11. The germline V gene encodes CDR1 SGDLS and CDR2 YYNGEE. CDR3 nucleotides: TGTGCCAGCAGCTTCACGGGACTAGCGGGAGGGCCATGGTACAATGAGCAGTTCTTC. It specifies CASSFTGLAGGPWYNEQFF.

This clonotype was counted between two and nine times. The V call is TRBV30, the J call TRBJ2-5; D unclear. In germline, CDR1 is GTSNPN, CDR2 SVGIG (reference sequence). V shed 0 bases and J shed 3 bases, with 14 bases lying between them. The CDR3 contains 15 residues. The CDR3 nucleotides are TGTGCCTGGAGTGTTGGTGTAGGGTTTGAAGAGACCCAGTACTTC. Translated, it gives CAWSVGVGFEETQYF.

The J gene is TRBJ1-4, the V gene TRBV7-9, with TRBD1 matching 10 bases. V was clipped by 5 bases and J by 6 bases; unmatched bases: 9. The CDR3 totals 16 residues. Germline loops: CDR1 SEHNR, CDR2 FQNEAQ (reference sequence). CDR3 nucleotides: TGTGCCAGCAGCCCCCACCCCGGGACAGGGGATGAAAAACTGTTTTTT. It is translated as CASSPHPGTGDEKLFF.

This clonotype was seen only a few times. CDR3 sequence reads: CSGAWGNMETQYF. In DNA form, the CDR3 reads TGCAGTGGAGCTTGGGGGAATATGGAGACCCAGTACTTC. This chain joins TRBV20-1 and TRBJ2-5, with D perhaps TRBD1 or TRBD2 (5 bases each). CDR1 is DFQATT, CDR2 SNEGSKA, per germline (reference sequence). The CDR3 loop spans 13 amino acids. Trimming removed 7 bases at V and 5 bases at J, with 17 bases between.

The chain has TRBV30 and TRBJ2-3, with 11 bases lining up with TRBD2. V dropped 0 bases and J dropped 4; count of bases not matched to a gene: 3. The CDR3 extends over 15 amino acids. The germline V gene has CDR1 GTSNPN and CDR2 SVGIG (reference sequence). The chain's CDR3 is CAWSVASGRPDTQYF. In nucleotides, the CDR3 is TGTGCCTGGAGTGTCGCTAGCGGGAGGCCAGATACGCAGTATTTT.

This clonotype was seen just once. The rearrangement links TRBV18 to TRBJ2-1; TRBD1 aligns across 7 bases. The CDR3 covers 17 residues. V trimming: 1 base; J trimming: 2 bases; junction bases outside the gene matches: 8. Germline lookup yields CDR1 KGHSH and CDR2 LQKENI. The CDR3 protein is CASSPQLTGLTYNEQFF. The CDR3 DNA sequence: TGTGCCAGCTCACCACAGTTGACAGGGTTGACCTACAATGAGCAGTTCTTC.

The rearrangement joins TRBV7-9 to TRBJ2-2; a possible D gene is TRBD2 (5 bases). The CDR3 is 14 residues long. V was pared by 4 bases and J by 2 bases, with 8 bases between. Germline V gene data show CDR1 as SEHNR and CDR2 as FQNEAQ (reference sequence). CDR3 bases: TGTGCCAGCAGCTGGAGCGGAAACACCGGGGAGCTGTTTTTT. This translates into CASSWSGNTGELFF.

This clonotype has more than one count but fewer than ten. The chain carries TRBV2 and TRBJ2-7, with TRBD1 matching over 8 bases. The CDR3 is 13 residues long. The germline V gene has CDR1 SNHLY and CDR2 FYNNEI. Germline trimming cut 7 bases from V and 4 bases from J; bases unmatched to any gene: 6. CDR3 amino acids: CASIGQGGYEQYF. The CDR3 DNA follows: TGTGCCAGCATCGGACAGGGTGGGTACGAGCAGTACTTC. Combining the CDR3 with reference TRBV2 and TRBJ2-7 gives the whole variable domain EPEVTQTPSHQVTQMGQEVILRCVPISNHLYFYWYRQILGQKVEFLVSFYNNEISEKSEIFDDQFSVERPDGSNFTLKIRSTKLEDSAMYFCASIGQGGYEQYFGPGTRLTVT.

The genes are TRBV29-1 and TRBJ1-1; D gene unclear. CDR1 is SQVTM, CDR2 ANQGSEA, per germline. Trimming left V 7 bases short and J 7 bases short, with 13 bases between. The CDR3 length is 11 residues. CDR3 in amino acids: CSAEVRFEAFF. CDR3 in DNA: TGCAGCGCCGAGGTCAGGTTTGAAGCTTTCTTT.

This clonotype was counted many times. The chain combines TRBV7-2 with TRBJ2-5, with 10 bases fitting TRBD2. Trimming cost V 2 bases and J 5 bases; bases outside gene matches: 5. Looked up from germline, CDR1 is SGHTA and CDR2 is FQGNSA. This CDR3 is built from 15 residues. CDR3 DNA: TGTGCCAGCAGCTTACTAGCGGGAGCTTCTGAGACCCAGTACTTC. This encodes CASSLLAGASETQYF.

V and J are TRBV9 and TRBJ2-7; TRBD2 matches 7 bases. Looked up from germline, CDR1 is SGDLS and CDR2 is YYNGEE. V lost 4 bases and J lost 3; bases outside the gene matches: 10. This CDR3 spans 15 amino acids. CDR3 nucleotide sequence: TGTGCCAGCAGCATGACTAGCAATGCTCTCTACGAGCAGTACTTC. This sequence encodes CASSMTSNALYEQYF. Complete variable domain (other parts from reference TRBV9 and TRBJ2-7): DSGVTQTPKHLITATGQRVTLRCSPRSGDLSVYWYQQSLDQGLQFLIQYYNGEERAKGNILERFSAQQFPDLHSELNLSSLELGDSALYFCASSMTSNALYEQYFGPGTRLTVT.

This chain connects TRBV19 to TRBJ2-1; the D gene is possibly TRBD2 (6 bases). CDR1 is LNHDA and CDR2 is SQIVND in the germline V gene (reference sequence). CDR3 size: 14 residues. Deletions cut 5 bases from V and 9 bases from J, with 17 bases between. CDR3 DNA sequence: TGTGCCAGTAGTGGTCTCGGGAGCGAGGGTGAGCAGTTCTTC. Amino acids: CASSGLGSEGEQFF.

This clonotype occurred a few times. The rearrangement joins TRBV5-1 to TRBJ2-7; D not certain. CDR3 length equals 14 residues. Germline V CDR1 and CDR2: SGHRS, YFSETQ. Trimming took 3 bases from V and 0 from J, leaving 10 bases between them. CDR3 residues: CASSSEGLSYEQYF. As DNA, the CDR3 is TGCGCCAGCAGCTCAGAAGGCCTCTCCTACGAGCAGTACTTC.

The V call is TRBV13, the J call TRBJ2-3; 8 positions match TRBD2. The V segment lost 5 bases and the J segment 7 bases; nucleotides outside the gene matches: 11. Germline V gives CDR1 PRHDT, CDR2 FYEKMQ (reference sequence). This CDR3 has 15 amino acids. CDR3 coding DNA: TGTGCCAGCAGCGCCTTCGGGGGGGCTGTGAATACGCAGTATTTT. Translating gives CASSAFGGAVNTQYF.

CDR3 coding DNA: TGTGCCACCAGTGATGAGCAGGGGGCTTACGAGACCCAGTACTTC. This gives the protein CATSDEQGAYETQYF. The genes are TRBV24-1 and TRBJ2-5, with 8 nucleotides matching TRBD1. V lost 3 bases and J lost 5; bases outside the gene matches: 7. CDR1 is KGHDR and CDR2 is SFDVKD in the germline V gene. The CDR3 is 15 residues long.

The CDR3 region is CSASLGESTDTQYF. CDR3 DNA sequence: TGCAGTGCTAGTCTTGGGGAAAGCACAGATACGCAGTATTTT. V gene TRBV20-1 combines with J gene TRBJ2-3, with D hard to call. The germline V gene has CDR1 DFQATT and CDR2 SNEGSKA (reference sequence). This CDR3 contains 14 residues. V was cut by 3 bases and J by 0 bases, with 10 bases left in between.

The chain uses TRBV15 and TRBJ1-1, with D unclear. CDR3 size: 13 residues. The germline gives CDR1 LNHNV, CDR2 YYDKDF (reference sequence). Trimming removed 8 bases from V and 2 bases from J, with 12 bases in between. The CDR3 bases are TGTGCCACCGGCCAATTAGGTAACACTGAAGCTTTCTTT. Protein sequence: CATGQLGNTEAFF.

This clonotype was found a few times. V is TRBV20-1 and J is TRBJ2-7, with 13 bases aligning to TRBD2. Per germline, CDR1 DFQATT and CDR2 SNEGSKA (reference sequence). CDR3 size: 14 residues. V gave up 5 bases and J gave up 4 bases; unmatched junction bases: 5. CDR3 bases: TGCAGTGCTGGGAAACTAGCGGGAGGGTACGAGCAGTACTTC. Translating it yields CSAGKLAGGYEQYF.

The chain carries TRBV20-1 and TRBJ2-1; D is tentatively TRBD1 or TRBD2 (5 bases each). The CDR3 covers 16 residues. Germline lookup yields CDR1 DFQATT and CDR2 SNEGSKA (reference sequence). Deletions cut 4 bases from V and 0 bases from J, with 16 bases between. In nucleotides, the CDR3 is TGCAGTGCTACCCGGGACGGTATGAGCTCCTACAATGAGCAGTTCTTC. It specifies CSATRDGMSSYNEQFF.

This rearrangement joins TRBV12-5 to TRBJ2-1; 7 bases line up with TRBD2. The CDR3 extends over 14 amino acids. V shed 6 bases, J shed 5 bases, and the junction held 7 bases outside the gene matches. CDR1 is LGHNT and CDR2 is FRNRAP in the germline V gene. The CDR3 sequence is CASGALAANNEQFF. The CDR3 DNA follows: TGTGCTAGTGGAGCGCTAGCGGCAAACAATGAGCAGTTCTTC.